This T cell receptor beta chain comes out of a study of yellow fever vaccine responses in identical twins. Findings and limits, study-wide: Twins reportedly mounted vaccine T cell responses that seemed partly convergent, partly personalized.

CDR3 length: 17 amino acids. V lost 6 bases to trimming and J lost 2 bases, with 19 bases between them. In germline, CDR1 is SGHVS, CDR2 FQNEAQ. In TCRdb, the RT-PCR reads were re-called with MiXCR into one record per CDR3 protein. The sample includes fewer than 6,000 distinct CDR3 sequences, just over 65% of them seen just once. This clonotype was seen a few times. Its antigen remains unidentified. The TCR originated in a young woman who received the yellow fever vaccine. The sample here was T cells from blood (PBMCs), unsorted or a sorted subset (not recorded which), taken before or after yellow fever vaccination (not recorded which). V is TRBV7-8 and J is TRBJ1-4; D may be TRBD1 (6 bases). The CDR3 nucleotides read TGTGCCAGCAGGCAAGATACACAGGGTGGCACTAATGAAAAACTGTTTTTT. This translates into CASRQDTQGGTNEKLFF. The whole variable domain, remainder taken from reference TRBV7-8 and TRBJ1-4, is GAGVSQSPRYKVAKRGQDVALRCDPISGHVSLFWYQQALGQGPEFLTYFQNEAQLDKSGLPSDRFFAERPEGSVSTLKIQRTQQEDSAVYLCASRQDTQGGTNEKLFFGSGTQLSVL.